Below are 10 T cell receptor beta chains sequenced from a single sample in a study of CD8 T cells in Susac syndrome. RNA amounts of about 0.45 to 1 ug underwent reverse transcription with random hexamers. MiXCR, applied by TCRdb to the immunoSEQ multiplex PCR reads, yields one record per CDR3 protein. This table holds around 180,000 distinct CDR3 sequences, under 95% found once. The specimen was CD4+ T cells from PBMCs. Receptors originate from a human donor with multiple sclerosis.

J is TRBJ2-7 and V is TRBV27; tentatively, D is TRBD2 (5 bases). V was shortened by 7 bases and J by 1 base, with 14 bases between the two germline ends. This CDR3 comprises 14 residues. Germline assignment: CDR1 MNHEY and CDR2 SMNVEV (reference sequence). The DNA of the CDR3 is TGTGCCAGCACCAAAGGAGGCAGTTCCTACGAGCAGTACTTC. It encodes CASTKGGSSYEQYF.

This chain links TRBV5-4 with TRBJ2-7, with 7 bases identical to TRBD1. The CDR3 totals 13 residues. V was clipped by 2 bases and J by 5 bases; unmatched bases: 4. CDR1 is SGHNT, CDR2 YYREEE, per germline (reference sequence). CDR3 in amino acids: CASSFDRVDEQYF. In nucleotides, the CDR3 is TGTGCCAGCAGCTTTGACAGGGTCGACGAGCAGTACTTC.

This chain uses TRBV20-1 with TRBJ1-4; 9 bases align to TRBD1. Per the germline V gene, CDR1 is DFQATT and CDR2 is SNEGSKA (reference sequence). This CDR3 contains 16 residues. With V trimmed by 2 bases and J by 6 bases, 10 bases remained unmatched. CDR3: CSARTSDRGTYEKLFF. In nucleotides, the CDR3 is TGCAGTGCTAGAACATCGGACAGGGGAACATATGAAAAACTGTTTTTT.

The chain joins TRBV27 to TRBJ2-7; maybe TRBD2 (5 bases). Trimming shortened V by 6 bases and J by 5 bases, and 8 bases separated the two germline ends. The CDR3 loop spans 11 amino acids. The germline CDR1 and CDR2 sequences are MNHEY and SMNVEV (reference sequence). The CDR3 protein is CASRSGDEQYF. CDR3 nucleotide sequence: TGTGCCAGCAGAAGCGGAGACGAGCAGTACTTC.

J is TRBJ1-2 and V is TRBV6-5; D is ambiguous. CDR3 length: 14 residues. V lost 2 bases and J lost 8, with 15 bases in between. Per germline, CDR1 MNHEY and CDR2 SVGAGI. CDR3 loop: CASSYAGSLGGYTF. For the CDR3, the DNA is TGTGCCAGCAGTTACGCAGGCTCCCTAGGGGGCTACACCTTC.

V usage is TRBV6-5 and J usage is TRBJ2-5; D is possibly TRBD1 (7 bases). V was clipped by 3 bases and J by 1 base, with 18 bases between them. CDR3 length: 17 amino acids. The germline CDR1 and CDR2 sequences are MNHEY and SVGAGI. The CDR3 region has the DNA TGTGCCAGCAGTTATCGTAGCCCAGGGGGAGGCCAAGAGACCCAGTACTTC. It codes for CASSYRSPGGGQETQYF.

This chain uses TRBV9 with TRBJ2-1; D gene uncertain. V lost 4 bases to trimming and J lost 8 bases, with 16 bases between them. Germline V gene data show CDR1 as SGDLS and CDR2 as YYNGEE. This CDR3 is built from 14 residues. Here the CDR3 reads CASSPVGSSDEQFF. CDR3 coding DNA: TGTGCCAGCAGCCCCGTAGGATCCAGCGATGAGCAGTTCTTC.

The chain carries TRBV13 and TRBJ1-3; D may be TRBD1 (5 bases). The CDR3 length is 17 residues. Looked up from germline, CDR1 is PRHDT and CDR2 is FYEKMQ (reference sequence). V was clipped by 1 base and J by 0 bases, with 13 bases between them. This chain's CDR3 is CASSLVSGGGSGNTIYF. For the CDR3, the DNA is TGTGCCAGCAGCTTAGTCAGCGGGGGAGGCTCTGGAAACACCATATATTTT.

In DNA form, the CDR3 reads TGTGCCAGCTCTACGAGGGAGACCTACGAGCAGTACTTC. The encoded protein is CASSTRETYEQYF. The V and J genes are TRBV18 and TRBJ2-7, with a weak D call TRBD2 (5 bases). There are 13 residues in the CDR3. V was clipped by 6 bases and J by 2 bases, with 11 bases between them. CDR1 KGHSH and CDR2 LQKENI come from the germline V gene.

This chain connects TRBV6-1 to TRBJ2-6; 8 bases agree with TRBD1. CDR1 and CDR2 (germline): MNHNS, SASEGT. J lost 0 bases, V lost 6 bases, and 4 bases had no gene match. The CDR3 runs 16 residues. CDR3 protein: CASRGQGASGANVLTF. The CDR3 nucleotides read TGTGCCAGCAGAGGGCAGGGGGCCTCTGGGGCCAACGTCCTGACTTTC.